This entry is about one T cell receptor (beta chain). Its antigen remains unidentified. This entry belongs to a study of blood T cells in healthy people across ages. Study observations and caveats: The study regarded diversity estimates from one million T cells as underestimates.

Peripheral blood was drawn, 7.5 to 10 milliliters per donor. Alongside a J-beta primer mix, a sample-barcoded 5' primer served in a second PCR lasting about 7 to 11 cycles. TCRdb re-derived calls from the 5' RACE reads in MiXCR, one entry per CDR3 protein. In the table there are 600,000 to 650,000 distinct CDR3 sequences, around three fifths of which are singletons. Material for sequencing was blood. The origin of this receptor is a man aged 55-75 years in good health.

This chain's CDR3 is CASSSRLAGRPYQETQYF. CDR3 nucleotides: TGTGCCAGCAGTTCGCGACTAGCGGGGCGACCCTACCAAGAGACCCAGTACTTC. The chain has TRBV12-3 or TRBV12-4 and TRBJ2-5, with 11 bases matching TRBD2. This CDR3 has 18 amino acids. J gave up 0 bases and V 4 bases, and 10 bases lay outside the gene matches.